The present TCR beta chain was sequenced within a study of T-cell memory formation after mild COVID-19. This clonotype is termed medium-sized (0.01 to 0.1%). Its antigen remains unknown. Constant-segment primers served in 5'RACE that generated TCR alpha and TCR beta cDNA libraries bearing sample barcodes and UMIs. TCRdb reanalysed the 5' RACE reads using MiXCR and keeps one entry per CDR3 protein. The data show roughly 4,800 distinct CDR3 sequences, with less than 30% seen just once and 2.2% held by the top ten. The CDR3 is 14 amino acids. V was cut by 1 base and J by 2 bases, with 7 bases left in between. The V gene's germline CDR1 is SEHNR and CDR2 FQNEAQ (reference sequence). Notes on the study in general: While clones contracting from day 15 to 85 were balanced between CD4 and CD8, later expanders leaned CD4+. Several responding clones turned up in pre-infection memory, indicating that cross-reactive memory may have taken part. A second wave of clones peaked on day 37, and their SARS-CoV-2 specificity went unconfirmed.

The clonotype comes from an adult who had mild COVID-19 (a few samples of this study predate the infection). Cell type and time point are not known. The sequenced sample consisted of PBMCs or a T cell subset sorted from them (not recorded which). V gene TRBV7-9 combines with J gene TRBJ2-3; no clear D. CDR3 bases: TGTGCCAGCAGCTTAGGTCAGCACACAGATACGCAGTATTTT. Translation gives CASSLGQHTDTQYF. Using reference TRBV7-9 and TRBJ2-3 for the parts outside the CDR3, the full variable domain is DTGVSQNPRHKITKRGQNVTFRCDPISEHNRLYWYRQTLGQGPEFLTYFQNEAQLEKSRLLSDRFSAERPKGSFSTLEIQRTEQGDSAMYLCASSLGQHTDTQYFGPGTRLTVL.